Reported below is one T cell receptor (beta chain). The CDR3 has 14 residues. The V gene lost 2 bases and the J gene lost 8 bases, with 15 bases spanning the gap. The germline gives CDR1 PRHDT, CDR2 FYEKMQ (reference sequence). The sample originates from a study of shared clonotypes between healthy human individuals. Libraries were prepared by immunoSEQ multiplex PCR; TCRdb keeps only in-frame clonotypes and omits some of them. The sample lists some 550,000 clones, 97% occurring once. All participating donors were Caucasian adults from Nashville, Tennessee. This chain connects TRBV13 to TRBJ1-2, with D tentatively TRBD1 (6 bases). The TCR sequence derives from a woman in her twenties or thirties in good health. The sequencing sample was made of naive CD4+ T cells sorted from blood. The sample's subset: CD45RA+ positively selected. CDR3 DNA: TGTGCCAGCAGCTTAAAACAGGGTAGTTTGGGCTACACCTTC. Its translation: CASSLKQGSLGYTF.